The sequence of this T cell receptor (beta chain) was determined in a study of blood T cell repertoires in COVID-19. Study-wide context: Samples of COVID-19 (acute and convalescent) were obtained from the United States, Italy and Spain. The analysed material was cDNA or gDNA that came from T cells, B-cell-depleted T cells, or PBMCs.

The authors' processing: Scientists estimated how many nucleated cells there were by amplifying reference gene primers. Sequenced by immunoSEQ multiplex PCR; TCRdb stores in-frame clones only, minus some. Clone size and the V and J calls come from that table; the DNA yielded D and trimming. The sample contains 100,000 to 150,000 clones, over 80% of which appear only once. With regard to this clone: Distinct nucleotide sequences in the sample also encode this CDR3.

This CDR3 contains 14 residues. Looked up from germline, CDR1 is SGDLS and CDR2 is YYNGEE. J lost 1 base, V lost 3 bases, and 2 bases had no gene match. The clonotype comes from an older man with acute or convalescent COVID-19. Source material: peripheral blood. The chain couples TRBV9 to TRBJ2-5, with 8 nucleotides matching TRBD1. The CDR3 loop is CASSATGGQETQYF. The CDR3 DNA is TGTGCCAGCAGCGCCACAGGGGGCCAAGAGACCCAGTACTTC.